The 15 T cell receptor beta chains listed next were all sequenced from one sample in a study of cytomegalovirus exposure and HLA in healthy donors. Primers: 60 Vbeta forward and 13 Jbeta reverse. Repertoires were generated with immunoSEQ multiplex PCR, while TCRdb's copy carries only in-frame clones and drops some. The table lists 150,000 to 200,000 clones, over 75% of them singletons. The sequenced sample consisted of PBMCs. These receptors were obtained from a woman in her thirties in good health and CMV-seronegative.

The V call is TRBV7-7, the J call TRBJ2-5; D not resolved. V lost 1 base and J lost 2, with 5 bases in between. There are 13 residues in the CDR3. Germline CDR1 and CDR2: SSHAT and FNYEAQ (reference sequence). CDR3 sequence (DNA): TGTGCCAGCAGCTTAGGGCAGCAAGAGACCCAGTACTTC. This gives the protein CASSLGQQETQYF.

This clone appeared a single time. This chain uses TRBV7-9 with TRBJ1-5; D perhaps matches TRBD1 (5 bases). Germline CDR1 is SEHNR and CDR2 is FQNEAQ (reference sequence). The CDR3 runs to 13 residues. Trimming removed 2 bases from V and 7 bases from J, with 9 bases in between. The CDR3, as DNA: TGTGCCAGCAGCTTATTGTCAGGGCAGCCCCAGCATTTT. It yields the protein CASSLLSGQPQHF.

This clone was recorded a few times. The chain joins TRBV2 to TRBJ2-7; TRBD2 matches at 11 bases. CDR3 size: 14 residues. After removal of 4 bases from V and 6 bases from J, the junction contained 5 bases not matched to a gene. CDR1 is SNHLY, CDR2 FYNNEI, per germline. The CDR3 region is CASSADSGGAEQYF. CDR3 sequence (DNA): TGTGCCAGCAGTGCTGATAGCGGGGGGGCCGAGCAGTACTTC.

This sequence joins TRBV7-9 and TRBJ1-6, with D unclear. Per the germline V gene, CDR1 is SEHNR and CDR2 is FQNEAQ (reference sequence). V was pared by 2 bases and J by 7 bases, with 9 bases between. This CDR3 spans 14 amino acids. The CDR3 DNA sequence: TGTGCCAGCAGCTTAATAGGAGGCAATTCACCCCTCCACTTT. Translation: CASSLIGGNSPLHF.

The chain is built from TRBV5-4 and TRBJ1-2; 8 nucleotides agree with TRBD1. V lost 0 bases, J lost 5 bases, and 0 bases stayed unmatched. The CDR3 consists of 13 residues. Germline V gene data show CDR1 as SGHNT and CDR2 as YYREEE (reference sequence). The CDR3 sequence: CASSLDRGYGYTF. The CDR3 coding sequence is TGTGCCAGCAGCTTGGACAGGGGGTATGGCTACACCTTC.

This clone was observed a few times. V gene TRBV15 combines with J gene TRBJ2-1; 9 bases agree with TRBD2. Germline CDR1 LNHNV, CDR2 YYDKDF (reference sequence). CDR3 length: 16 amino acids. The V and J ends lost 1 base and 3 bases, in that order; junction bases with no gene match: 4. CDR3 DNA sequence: TGTGCCACCAGCAGAGCCCTAGCGGGGCTCTACAATGAGCAGTTCTTC. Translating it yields CATSRALAGLYNEQFF.

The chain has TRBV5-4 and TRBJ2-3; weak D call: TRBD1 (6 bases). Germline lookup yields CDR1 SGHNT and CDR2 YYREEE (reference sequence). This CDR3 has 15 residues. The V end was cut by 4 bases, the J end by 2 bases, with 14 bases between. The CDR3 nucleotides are TGTGCCAGCAGCCCCAGACAGGACCCCACAGATACGCAGTATTTT. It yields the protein CASSPRQDPTDTQYF. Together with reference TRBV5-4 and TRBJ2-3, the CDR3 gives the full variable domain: ETGVTQSPTHLIKTRGQQVTLRCSSQSGHNTVSWYQQALGQGPQFIFQYYREEENGRGNFPPRFSGLQFPNYSSELNVNALELDDSALYLCASSPRQDPTDTQYFGPGTRLTVL.

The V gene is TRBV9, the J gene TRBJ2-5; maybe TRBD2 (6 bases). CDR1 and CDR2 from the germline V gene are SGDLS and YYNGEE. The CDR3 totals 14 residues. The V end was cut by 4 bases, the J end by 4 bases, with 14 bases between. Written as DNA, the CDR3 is TGTGCCAGCAGCCCCACCGGAGGGATAGAGACCCAGTACTTC. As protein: CASSPTGGIETQYF.

CDR3 sequence: CAISPADGLNEKLFF. CDR3 nucleotides: TGTGCCATCTCTCCGGCGGACGGACTAAATGAAAAACTGTTTTTT. The chain links TRBV2 to TRBJ1-4; D not resolved. Germline CDR1 is SNHLY and CDR2 is FYNNEI. The V end was cut by 10 bases, the J end by 5 bases, with 20 bases between. CDR3 length: 15 residues.

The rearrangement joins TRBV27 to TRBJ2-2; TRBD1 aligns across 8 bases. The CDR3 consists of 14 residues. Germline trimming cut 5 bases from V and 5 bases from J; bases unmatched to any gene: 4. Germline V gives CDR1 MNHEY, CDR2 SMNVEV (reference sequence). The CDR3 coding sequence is TGTGCCAGCAGTAGAAACAGGGGGACCGGGGAGCTGTTTTTT. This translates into CASSRNRGTGELFF.

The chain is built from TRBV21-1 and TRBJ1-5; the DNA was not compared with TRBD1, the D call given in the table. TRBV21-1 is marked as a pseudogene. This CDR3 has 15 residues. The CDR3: CASSKEDSSNQPQHF. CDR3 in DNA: TGTGCCAGCAGCAAAGAGGACAGCAGTAATCAGCCCCAGCATTTT.

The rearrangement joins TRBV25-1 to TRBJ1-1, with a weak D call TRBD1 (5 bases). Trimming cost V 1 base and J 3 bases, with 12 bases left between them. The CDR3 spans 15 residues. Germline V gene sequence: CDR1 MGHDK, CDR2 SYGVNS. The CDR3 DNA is TGTGCCAGCAGTGAATCCGGGGGTGAGTACACTGAAGCTTTCTTT. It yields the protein CASSESGGEYTEAFF.

The CDR3 spells CASSERTSGLQTQYF. The CDR3 region has the DNA TGTGCCAGCAGTGAAAGGACTAGCGGCCTCCAGACCCAGTACTTC. V is TRBV2 and J is TRBJ2-5, with TRBD2 matching 10 bases. Trimming cost V 2 bases and J 6 bases; bases outside gene matches: 6. The CDR3 loop spans 15 amino acids. Germline V CDR1 and CDR2: SNHLY, FYNNEI. Full variable domain (remainder filled in from reference TRBV2 and TRBJ2-5): EPEVTQTPSHQVTQMGQEVILRCVPISNHLYFYWYRQILGQKVEFLVSFYNNEISEKSEIFDDQFSVERPDGSNFTLKIRSTKLEDSAMYFCASSERTSGLQTQYFGPGTRLLVL.

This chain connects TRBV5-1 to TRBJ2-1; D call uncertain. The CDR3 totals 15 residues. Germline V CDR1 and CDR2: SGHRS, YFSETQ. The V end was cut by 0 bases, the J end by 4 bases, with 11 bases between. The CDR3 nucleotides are TGCGCCAGCAGCTTGGAAGCTCGAATATACAATGAGCAGTTCTTC. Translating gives CASSLEARIYNEQFF.

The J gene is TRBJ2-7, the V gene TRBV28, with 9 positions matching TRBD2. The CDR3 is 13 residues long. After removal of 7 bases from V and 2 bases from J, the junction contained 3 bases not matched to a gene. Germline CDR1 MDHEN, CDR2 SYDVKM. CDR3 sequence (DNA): TGTGCCAGCACCGTAGCGGGGGCCTACGAGCAGTACTTC. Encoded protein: CASTVAGAYEQYF.